One and the same sample provided the 25 T cell receptor beta chains below, sequenced in a study of blood T cells in healthy people across ages. A J-beta primer mix and a sample-barcoded 5' primer were used in a second PCR of roughly 6 to 12 cycles. Using its own MiXCR run on the 5' RACE reads, TCRdb lists one record per CDR3 protein. The sample shows 1 million or so distinct CDR3 sequences, more than 40% of them seen only once. Input material: blood. These receptor sequences come from a woman aged 55-70 years in good health.

The chain couples TRBV10-2 to TRBJ2-3; the match to TRBD1 covers 7 bases. CDR1 is WSHSY, CDR2 SAAADI, per germline. CDR3 length: 16 residues. V lost 7 bases to trimming and J lost 0 bases; unmatched junction nucleotides: 10. The CDR3: CASTRVAGGSTDTQYF. The CDR3 region has the DNA TGCGCCAGCACTCGAGTGGCAGGGGGAAGCACAGATACGCAGTATTTT.

The sample holds a few counts of this clonotype. The chain is built from TRBV20-1 and TRBJ1-5; the match to TRBD1 covers 7 bases. Trimming cost V 5 bases and J 4 bases; bases outside gene matches: 5. Germline lookup yields CDR1 DFQATT and CDR2 SNEGSKA (reference sequence). CDR3 length: 13 amino acids. CDR3 region: CSADLTGNQPQHF. In nucleotides, the CDR3 is TGCAGTGCTGATCTGACAGGGAATCAGCCCCAGCATTTT.

The V call is TRBV28, the J call TRBJ2-7; the D is unclear. Matching the DNA end better, TRBJ2-5 makes the J call doubtful. This CDR3 comprises 13 residues. Per the germline V gene, CDR1 is MDHEN and CDR2 is SYDVKM. In nucleotides, the CDR3 is TGTGCCAGCACGGACCTCGAGAGGTGGACCCAGTACTTC. Encoded protein: CASTDLERWTQYF.

The CDR3 sequence: CASLNARGVADTQYF. In nucleotides, the CDR3 is TGTGCCAGCCTCAACGCGAGGGGGGTAGCAGATACGCAGTATTTT. The chain is built from TRBV25-1 and TRBJ2-3; D possibly matches TRBD1 or TRBD2 (6 bases each). Trimming took 8 bases from V and 4 from J, leaving 19 bases between them. Germline CDR1 MGHDK, CDR2 SYGVNS. This CDR3 has 15 residues.

The rearrangement joins TRBV30 to TRBJ2-7; D may be TRBD1 (5 bases). CDR1 GTSNPN and CDR2 SVGIG come from the germline V gene (reference sequence). This CDR3 is 12 amino acids long. V lost 2 bases and J lost 3, with 8 bases in between. The CDR3 DNA sequence: TGTGCCTGGAGTTCCGACAGCTACGAGCAGTACTTC. Translated: CAWSSDSYEQYF.

A single count supports this clonotype. The rearrangement uses TRBV5-1 and TRBJ2-5; perhaps TRBD1 as D (6 bases). The length of the CDR3 is 15 residues. CDR1 is SGHRS and CDR2 is YFSETQ in the germline V gene. V was pared by 4 bases and J by 2 bases, with 15 bases between. The CDR3 region is CASSIRDKPQETQYF. The CDR3 DNA reads TGCGCCAGCAGCATCCGGGACAAGCCTCAAGAGACCCAGTACTTC.

This rearrangement joins TRBV7-9 to TRBJ2-3; 8 bases line up with TRBD2. Germline V lookup: CDR1 SEHNR, CDR2 FQNEAQ (reference sequence). The CDR3 runs to 15 residues. With V trimmed by 1 base and J by 6 bases, 6 bases remained unmatched. The CDR3 DNA reads as TGTGCCAGCAGCTTAGGGGGACTAGTATCCGATACGCAGTATTTT. The encoded protein is CASSLGGLVSDTQYF.

CDR3 DNA sequence: TGTGCCAGCAGTACCCGGGACAGTATGACCTACGAGCAGTACTTC. It specifies CASSTRDSMTYEQYF. The chain employs TRBV6-6 and TRBJ2-7; TRBD1 matches at 7 bases. CDR3 length equals 15 residues. CDR1 and CDR2 (germline): MNHNY, SVGAGI (reference sequence). V gave up 5 bases and J gave up 2 bases; unmatched junction bases: 9.

In this sample, this clonotype turned up many times. The chain couples TRBV6-5 to TRBJ2-1; D is perhaps TRBD1 (5 bases). Germline V lookup: CDR1 MNHEY, CDR2 SVGAGI. CDR3 length equals 16 residues. V was trimmed by 6 bases and J by 0 bases, leaving 15 bases between them. In DNA, the CDR3 is TGTGCCAGCAGCTCGAAACAGGCCAGCTCCTACAATGAGCAGTTCTTC. As protein: CASSSKQASSYNEQFF.

The chain employs TRBV6-5 and TRBJ2-3, with D unresolved. The CDR3 consists of 15 residues. V gave up 2 bases and J gave up 0 bases, with 9 bases separating them. From germline, CDR1 is MNHEY and CDR2 SVGAGI. This CDR3 reads CASSYDGGSTDTQYF. CDR3 sequence (DNA): TGTGCCAGCAGTTACGACGGCGGTAGCACAGATACGCAGTATTTT.

Concerning this clonotype: At one of its ends the junction is not consistent with the germline gene, which may arise from a read error. The V and J genes are TRBV27 and TRBJ2-6, with D possibly called TRBD1 or TRBD2 (5 bases each). The CDR3 is 13 residues long. CDR1 MNHEY and CDR2 SMNVEV come from the germline V gene (reference sequence). The CDR3 DNA reads as TGTGCCAGCAGCTCGTTCGGGGCCGACGTCCTGACTTTC. Encoded protein: CASSSFGADVLTF.

V is TRBV28 and J is TRBJ1-2; no firm D call. Germline CDR1 MDHEN, CDR2 SYDVKM. Trimming took off 10 bases at V and 7 bases at J, with 16 bases between the two ends. The CDR3 is made up of 12 amino acids. The CDR3 region has the DNA TGTGCCACCTCCTTAACCAGATCTGGCTACACCTTC. As protein: CATSLTRSGYTF.

This clonotype turned up a few times. V is TRBV29-1 and J is TRBJ2-5, with 8 bases matching TRBD2. Germline V gene data show CDR1 as SQVTM and CDR2 as ANQGSEA. The CDR3 has 15 amino acids. V lost 5 bases, J lost 5 bases, and 13 bases stayed unmatched. CDR3 coding DNA: TGCAGCGTTAAGCCTAGGACTAGCAGGTTGGAGACCCAGTACTTC. It specifies CSVKPRTSRLETQYF. The full variable domain, rest sourced from reference TRBV29-1 and TRBJ2-5, is SAVISQKPSRDICQRGTSLTIQCQVDSQVTMMFWYRQQPGQSLTLIATANQGSEATYESGFVIDKFPISRPNLTFSTLTVSNMSPEDSSIYLCSVKPRTSRLETQYFGPGTRLLVL.

This clonotype was seen many times. The CDR3 spells CSVLQGLNSPLHF. The CDR3 DNA is TGCAGCGTCTTACAGGGCCTAAATTCACCCCTCCACTTT. This chain joins TRBV29-1 and TRBJ1-6; D is perhaps TRBD1 (6 bases). Deletions cut 6 bases from V and 7 bases from J, with 13 bases between. This CDR3 comprises 13 residues. Germline V lookup: CDR1 SQVTM, CDR2 ANQGSEA. The full variable domain, in which reference TRBV29-1 and TRBJ1-6 provide the parts outside the CDR3, is SAVISQKPSRDICQRGTSLTIQCQVDSQVTMMFWYRQQPGQSLTLIATANQGSEATYESGFVIDKFPISRPNLTFSTLTVSNMSPEDSSIYLCSVLQGLNSPLHFGNGTRLTVT.

The rearrangement joins TRBV4-1 to TRBJ2-5, with 7 bases lining up with TRBD1. This CDR3 has 16 amino acids. Germline V gene data show CDR1 as MGHRA and CDR2 as YSYEKL. Trimming removed 0 bases from V and 1 base from J; junction bases left unmatched: 5. The CDR3 region has the DNA TGCGCCAGCAGCCAAGAGAGGGACAGAATCCAAGAGACCCAGTACTTC. It encodes CASSQERDRIQETQYF.

This clonotype was recorded a few times. The rearrangement uses TRBV14 and TRBJ2-1; maybe TRBD2 (6 bases). The CDR3 covers 16 residues. Germline values: CDR1 SGHDN, CDR2 FVKESK. The V end was cut by 1 base, the J end by 6 bases, with 16 bases between. The CDR3 region has the DNA TGTGCCAGCAGCCAAGTCGGAGGGAGAGGGGTCAATGAGCAGTTCTTC. This gives the protein CASSQVGGRGVNEQFF.

This chain joins TRBV20-1 and TRBJ2-7; 11 bases are shared with TRBD2. CDR1 is DFQATT and CDR2 is SNEGSKA in the germline V gene (reference sequence). After removal of 0 bases from V and 3 bases from J, the junction contained 7 bases not matched to a gene. The CDR3 is 16 amino acids. CDR3 in DNA: TGCAGTGCTAGAGATCGGGCGGGGACTAGCGGCTACGAGCAGTACTTC. Translating gives CSARDRAGTSGYEQYF.

The gene calls are TRBV9 and TRBJ1-2, with 8 nucleotides matching TRBD1. CDR1 and CDR2 (germline): SGDLS, YYNGEE. J lost 5 bases, V lost 3 bases, and 9 bases had no gene match. The CDR3 has 15 amino acids. CDR3 nucleotides: TGTGCCAGCAGCGCGACCGACAGGGGCGGTTATGGCTACACCTTC. This translates into CASSATDRGGYGYTF.

J is TRBJ2-1 and V is TRBV5-6; 15 bases align to TRBD2. CDR3 length: 15 amino acids. CDR1 SGHDT and CDR2 YYEEEE come from the germline V gene. The V gene end was trimmed by 4 bases and the J gene end by 8 bases; junction bases not matched to a gene: 4. This chain's CDR3 is CASSGGTSGRYEQFF. The CDR3 coding sequence is TGTGCCAGCAGCGGAGGGACTAGCGGGAGGTATGAGCAGTTCTTC.

The genes are TRBV2 and TRBJ2-4; TRBD1 is a possible D gene (6 bases). The end of the DNA is better explained by TRBJ2-7, so the J call may be wrong. Germline loops: CDR1 SNHLY, CDR2 FYNNEI. This CDR3 contains 14 residues. This CDR3 reads CASSPPRSRGEQYF. The CDR3 DNA follows: TGTGCCAGCAGCCCACCACGGTCCAGGGGCGAGCAGTACTTC.

The table lists this clonotype with a few counts. The chain recombines TRBV6-5 with TRBJ2-5, with 8 bases lining up with TRBD1. CDR1 and CDR2 from the germline V gene are MNHEY and SVGAGI. Germline trimming cut 6 bases from V and 5 bases from J; bases unmatched to any gene: 5. The CDR3 is made up of 13 amino acids. CDR3 sequence: CASSQGAWETQYF. DNA of the CDR3: TGTGCCAGCAGCCAGGGGGCCTGGGAGACCCAGTACTTC.

The rearrangement joins TRBV29-1 to TRBJ1-2; 10 bases align to TRBD1. The V and J ends lost 7 bases and 4 bases, in that order; junction bases with no gene match: 9. Germline V gene lookup returns CDR1 SQVTM and CDR2 ANQGSEA. The length of the CDR3 is 14 residues. The CDR3 reads CSDTRGTGAYGYTF. CDR3 bases: TGCAGCGACACCCGAGGGACAGGGGCCTATGGCTACACCTTC.

V and J are TRBV9 and TRBJ2-1, with TRBD2 matching 7 bases. The germline V gene encodes CDR1 SGDLS and CDR2 YYNGEE. V was clipped by 2 bases and J by 4 bases; unmatched bases: 3. CDR3 length equals 14 residues. The CDR3 sequence: CASSVGRGYNEQFF. Written as DNA, the CDR3 is TGTGCCAGCAGCGTCGGGCGGGGGTACAATGAGCAGTTCTTC.

This clonotype was counted a few times. The chain combines TRBV7-2 with TRBJ2-1; 12 nucleotides match TRBD2. The CDR3 contains 18 residues. Germline CDR1 reads SGHTA; CDR2 reads FQGNSA. Losses at the gene ends were 2 bases for V and 8 bases for J; bases not matched to a gene: 13. CDR3 loop: CASSLIPSPGLAGHEQFF. CDR3 DNA: TGTGCCAGCAGCTTAATCCCGAGTCCGGGACTAGCGGGCCATGAGCAGTTCTTC.

DNA of the CDR3: TGTGCCAGCAGCGTACCCTGGGACAGGGAGGCGGGATCGGAGACCCAGTACTTC. The encoded protein is CASSVPWDREAGSETQYF. The chain is built from TRBV9 and TRBJ2-5; 9 bases are a match to TRBD1. The V segment lost 1 base and the J segment 5 bases; nucleotides outside the gene matches: 15. This CDR3 is 18 amino acids long. Germline-derived CDR1 and CDR2 are SGDLS and YYNGEE.